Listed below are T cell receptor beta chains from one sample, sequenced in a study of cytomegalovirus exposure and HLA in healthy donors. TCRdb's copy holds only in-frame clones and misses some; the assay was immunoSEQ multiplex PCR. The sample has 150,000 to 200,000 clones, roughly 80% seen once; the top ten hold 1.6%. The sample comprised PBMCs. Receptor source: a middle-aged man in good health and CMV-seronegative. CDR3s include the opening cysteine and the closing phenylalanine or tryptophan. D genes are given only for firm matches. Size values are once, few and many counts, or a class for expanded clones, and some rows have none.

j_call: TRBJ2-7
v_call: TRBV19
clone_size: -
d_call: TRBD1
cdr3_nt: TGTGCCAGTAGTGCGCCGGGACAGGGGGCTAAGCGGTACTTC
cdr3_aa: CASSAPGQGAKRYF

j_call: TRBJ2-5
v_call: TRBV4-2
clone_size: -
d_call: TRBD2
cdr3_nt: TGTGCCAGCAGCCACCAAGATGGGTTGGGAGGGGCCTACTTCGGGACCCAGTACTTC
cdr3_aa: CASSHQDGLGGAYFGTQYF

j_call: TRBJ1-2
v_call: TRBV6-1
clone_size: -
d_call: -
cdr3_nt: TGTGCCAGCAGTGAAAGACATCACAGGCCCGACTATGGCTACACCTTC
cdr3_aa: CASSERHHRPDYGYTF

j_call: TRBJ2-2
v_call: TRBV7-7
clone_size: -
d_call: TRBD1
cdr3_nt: TGTGCTAGCAGCTTACAGGGGGAGGCCGGGGAGCTGTTTTTT
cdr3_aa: CASSLQGEAGELFF

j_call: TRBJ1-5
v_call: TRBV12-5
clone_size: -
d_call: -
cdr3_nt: TGTGCTAGTGGTTTGGTACCAGGCAATCAGCCCCAGCATTTT
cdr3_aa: CASGLVPGNQPQHF

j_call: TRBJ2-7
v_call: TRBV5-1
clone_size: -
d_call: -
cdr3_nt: TGCGCCAGCAGCTTGGTACCATCGGCGGGACTCTTCTACGAGCAGTACTTC
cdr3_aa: CASSLVPSAGLFYEQYF

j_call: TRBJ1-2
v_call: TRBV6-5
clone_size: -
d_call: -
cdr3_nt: TGTGCCAGCAGACCCAGGGTCCACTATGGCTACACCTTC
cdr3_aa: CASRPRVHYGYTF

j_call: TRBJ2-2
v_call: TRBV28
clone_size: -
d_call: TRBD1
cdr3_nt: TGTGCCAGCAGGCGACAGGGGGCGAAGTCCGGGGAGCTGTTTTTT
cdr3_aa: CASRRQGAKSGELFF

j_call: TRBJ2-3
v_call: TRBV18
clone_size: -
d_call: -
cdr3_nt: TGTGCCAGCTCATCAGGCACAGATACGCAGTATTTT
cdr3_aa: CASSSGTDTQYF

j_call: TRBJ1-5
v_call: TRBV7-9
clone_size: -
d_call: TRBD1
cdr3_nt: TGTGCCAGTGGGGGATTCGCCGGGACAGGCAAGGGTCAGCCCCAGCATTTT
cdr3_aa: CASGGFAGTGKGQPQHF

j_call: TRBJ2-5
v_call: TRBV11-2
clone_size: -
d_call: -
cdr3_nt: TGTGCCAGCAGGAAAACAGGGGCGGGGGAGACCCAGTACTTC
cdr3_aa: CASRKTGAGETQYF

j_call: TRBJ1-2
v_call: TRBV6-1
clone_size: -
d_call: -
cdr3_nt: TGTGCCAGCAGTGAAGCGGGGAGTAGCTCCCTTTATGGCTACACCTTC
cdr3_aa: CASSEAGSSSLYGYTF

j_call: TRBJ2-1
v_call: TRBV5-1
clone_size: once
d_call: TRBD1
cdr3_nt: TGCGCCAGCAGCATCGACAGGGGGGAGCAGTTCTTC
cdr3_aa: CASSIDRGEQFF

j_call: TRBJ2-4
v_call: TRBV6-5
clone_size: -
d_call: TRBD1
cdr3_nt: TGTGCCAGCAGTTACTCAGGGGACAGCATTCAGTACTTC
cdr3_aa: CASSYSGDSIQYF

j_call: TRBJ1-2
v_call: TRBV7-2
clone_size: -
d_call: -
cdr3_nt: TGTGCCAGCAGCTTTCCCGAACAGGGTAACTATGGCTACACCTTC
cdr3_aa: CASSFPEQGNYGYTF

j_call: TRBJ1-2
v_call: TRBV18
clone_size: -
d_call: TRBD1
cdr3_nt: TGTGCCAGCTCAAAAGGACAGGGCTTAAACTATGGCTACACCTTC
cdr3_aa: CASSKGQGLNYGYTF

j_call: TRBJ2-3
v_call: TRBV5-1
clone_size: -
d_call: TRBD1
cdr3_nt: TGCGCCAGCAGCTTTTTGACAGGGGGCACAGATACGCAGTATTTT
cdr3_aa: CASSFLTGGTDTQYF

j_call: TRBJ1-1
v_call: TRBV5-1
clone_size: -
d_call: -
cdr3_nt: TGCGCCAGCAGCTTGGGGATGGGAGGGGCGGGCACTGAAGCTTTCTTT
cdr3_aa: CASSLGMGGAGTEAFF

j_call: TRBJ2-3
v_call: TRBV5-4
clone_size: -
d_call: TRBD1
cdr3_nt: TGTGCCAGCAGTAAGGGACAGGGGGCCACCACAGATACGCAGTATTTT
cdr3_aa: CASSKGQGATTDTQYF

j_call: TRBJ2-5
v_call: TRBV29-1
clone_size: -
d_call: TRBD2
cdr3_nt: TGCAGCTCCGCCCCGGGGGGGCAAGAGACCCAGTACTTC
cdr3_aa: CSSAPGGQETQYF

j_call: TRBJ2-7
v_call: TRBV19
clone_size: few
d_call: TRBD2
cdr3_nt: TGTGCCAGTAACCCCGGGACTAGCGGGGCTGAGAAGCAGTACTTC
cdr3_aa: CASNPGTSGAEKQYF

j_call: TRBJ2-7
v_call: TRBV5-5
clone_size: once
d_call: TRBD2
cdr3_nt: TGTGCCAGCAGCTACGGACTAGCGGGGGGTTTCGAGCAGTACTTC
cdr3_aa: CASSYGLAGGFEQYF

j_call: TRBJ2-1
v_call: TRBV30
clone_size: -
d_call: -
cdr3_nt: TGTGCCTGGAGTGTACGAGACTACAATGAGCAGTTCTTC
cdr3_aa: CAWSVRDYNEQFF

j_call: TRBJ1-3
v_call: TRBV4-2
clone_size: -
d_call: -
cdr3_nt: TGTGCCAGCAGCCAAGGCTCTCCCACAAGCTCTGGAAACACCATATATTTT
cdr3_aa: CASSQGSPTSSGNTIYF

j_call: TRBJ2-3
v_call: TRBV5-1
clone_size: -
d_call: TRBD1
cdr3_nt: TGCGCCAGCAGCCCGGGACAGGGAGTTGATACGCAGTATTTT
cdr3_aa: CASSPGQGVDTQYF

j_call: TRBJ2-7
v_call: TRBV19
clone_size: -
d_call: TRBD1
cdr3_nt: TGTGCCAGTAGTATAACAGGGGGCGAAGTCGAGCAGTACTTC
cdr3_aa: CASSITGGEVEQYF

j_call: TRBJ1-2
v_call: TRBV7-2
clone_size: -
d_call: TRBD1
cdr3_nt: TGTGCCAGCAGCTTTAAGGGGACAGATGGCTACACCTTC
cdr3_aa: CASSFKGTDGYTF

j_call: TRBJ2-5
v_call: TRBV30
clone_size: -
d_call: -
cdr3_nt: TGTGCCTGGAGTCTTGGACAAGGAGAGACCCAGTACTTC
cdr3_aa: CAWSLGQGETQYF

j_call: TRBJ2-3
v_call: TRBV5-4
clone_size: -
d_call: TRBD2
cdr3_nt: TGTGCCAGCAGCCCCCGGGTGGCGAGCGGGGGCACAGATACGCAGTATTTT
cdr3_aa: CASSPRVASGGTDTQYF

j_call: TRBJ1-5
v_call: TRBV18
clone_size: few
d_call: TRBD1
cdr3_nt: TGTGCCAGCTCACCATCCGGGACAGACAATCAGCCCCAGCATTTT
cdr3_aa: CASSPSGTDNQPQHF

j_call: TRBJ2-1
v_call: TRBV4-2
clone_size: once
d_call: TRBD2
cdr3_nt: TGTGCCAGCAGCCAGGGCACTAGCGGATACAATGAGCAGTTCTTC
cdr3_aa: CASSQGTSGYNEQFF

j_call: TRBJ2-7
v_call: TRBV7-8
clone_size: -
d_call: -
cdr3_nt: TGTGCCAGCAGGATCACCGGAGTTAACGAGCAGTACTTC
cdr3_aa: CASRITGVNEQYF

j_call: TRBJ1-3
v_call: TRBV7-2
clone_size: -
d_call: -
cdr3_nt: TGTGCCAGCAGCTTAAGGGGAATAGGGGACACCATATATTTT
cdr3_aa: CASSLRGIGDTIYF

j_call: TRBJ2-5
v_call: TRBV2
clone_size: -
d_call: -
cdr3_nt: TGTGCCAGCAGTTTTACAGGGACCCTAGAGACCCAGTACTTC
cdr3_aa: CASSFTGTLETQYF

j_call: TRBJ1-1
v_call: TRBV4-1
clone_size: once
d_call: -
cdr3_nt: TGCGCCAGCAGCCAGAGACAGCTGAACACTGAAGCTTTCTTT
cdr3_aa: CASSQRQLNTEAFF

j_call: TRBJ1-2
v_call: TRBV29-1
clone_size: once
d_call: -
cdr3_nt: TGCAGCGTTGAGAAGCGGGGGGCGCAGGGCTACACCTTC
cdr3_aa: CSVEKRGAQGYTF

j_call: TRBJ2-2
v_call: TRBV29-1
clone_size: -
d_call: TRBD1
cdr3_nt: TGCAGCGTTAGGACAGGGGGGCACACCGGGGAGCTGTTTTTT
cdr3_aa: CSVRTGGHTGELFF

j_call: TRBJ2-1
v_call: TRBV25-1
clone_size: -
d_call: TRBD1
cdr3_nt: TGTGCCAGCAGTGAAAGTAGGGGGACAGGGTATTACAATGAGCAGTTCTTC
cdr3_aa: CASSESRGTGYYNEQFF

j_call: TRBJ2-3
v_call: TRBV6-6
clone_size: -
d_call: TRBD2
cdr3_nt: TGTGCCAGCAGGACTAGCGGTAGCACAGATACGCAGTATTTT
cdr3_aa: CASRTSGSTDTQYF

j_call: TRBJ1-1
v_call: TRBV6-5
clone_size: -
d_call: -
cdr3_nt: TGTGCCAGCAGCGACCGACAGAAAGAAGCTTTCTTT
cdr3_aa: CASSDRQKEAFF

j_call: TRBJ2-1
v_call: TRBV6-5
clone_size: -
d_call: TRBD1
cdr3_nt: TGTGCCAGCAGTTACTGGGGGACAGGGGCCAATGAGCAGTTCTTC
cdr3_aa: CASSYWGTGANEQFF

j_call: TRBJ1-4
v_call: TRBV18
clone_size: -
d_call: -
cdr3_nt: TGTGCCAGCTCACCCCAGGGACTCTCTGGGGAAAAACTGTTTTTT
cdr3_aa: CASSPQGLSGEKLFF

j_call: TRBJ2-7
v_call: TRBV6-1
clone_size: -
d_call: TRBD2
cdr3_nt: TGTGCCAGCAGGAGTAGCGGGAGCAACGAGCAGTACTTC
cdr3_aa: CASRSSGSNEQYF

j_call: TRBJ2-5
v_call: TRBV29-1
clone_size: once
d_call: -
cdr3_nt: TGCAGCGTTCGGGGGGCGAGGGAGACCCAGTACTTC
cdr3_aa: CSVRGARETQYF

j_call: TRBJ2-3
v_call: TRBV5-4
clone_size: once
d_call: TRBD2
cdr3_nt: TGTGCCAGCAGCTTGGGAGCCAGCGGGGGGGGAGATACGCAGTATTTT
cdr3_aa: CASSLGASGGGDTQYF

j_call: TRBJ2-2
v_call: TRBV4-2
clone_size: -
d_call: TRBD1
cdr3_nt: TGTGCCAGCAGGCAACGACAGGGAGACACCGGGGAGCTGTTTTTT
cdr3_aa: CASRQRQGDTGELFF

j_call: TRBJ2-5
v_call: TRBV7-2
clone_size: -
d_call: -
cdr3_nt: TGTGCCAGCAGCAAACTAGCCCAACAAGAGACCCAGTACTTC
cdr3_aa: CASSKLAQQETQYF

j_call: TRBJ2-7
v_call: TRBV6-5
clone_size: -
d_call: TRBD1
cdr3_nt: TGTGCCAGCAGCCCGGCCCCTACAGGGGCCTACGAGCAGTACTTC
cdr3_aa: CASSPAPTGAYEQYF

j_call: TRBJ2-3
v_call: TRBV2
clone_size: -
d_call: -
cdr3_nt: TGTACCAGCAGTGATCAGGGGAGCCTTATCACAGATACGCAGTATTTT
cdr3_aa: CTSSDQGSLITDTQYF

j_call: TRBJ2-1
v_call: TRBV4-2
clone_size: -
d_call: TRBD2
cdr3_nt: TGTGCCAGCAGCCAGAGGGCGGGGGGCGGGGGCTCCTACAATGAGCAGTTCTTC
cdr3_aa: CASSQRAGGGGSYNEQFF

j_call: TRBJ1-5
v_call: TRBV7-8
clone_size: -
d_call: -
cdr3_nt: TGTGCCAGCAGCTTCAACAGTTATCAGCCCCAGCATTTT
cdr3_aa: CASSFNSYQPQHF